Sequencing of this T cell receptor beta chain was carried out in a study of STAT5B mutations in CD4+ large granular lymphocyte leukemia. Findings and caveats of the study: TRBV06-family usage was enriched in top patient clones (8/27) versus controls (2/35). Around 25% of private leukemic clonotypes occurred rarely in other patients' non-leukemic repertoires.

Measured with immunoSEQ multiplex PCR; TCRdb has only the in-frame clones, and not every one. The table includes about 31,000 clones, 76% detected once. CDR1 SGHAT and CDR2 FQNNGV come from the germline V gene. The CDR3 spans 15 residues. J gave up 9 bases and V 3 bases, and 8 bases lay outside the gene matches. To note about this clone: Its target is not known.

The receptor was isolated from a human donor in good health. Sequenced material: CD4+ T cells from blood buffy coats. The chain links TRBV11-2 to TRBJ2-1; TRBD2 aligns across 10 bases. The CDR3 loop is CASSFLAGAPSEQFF. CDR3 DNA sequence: TGTGCCAGCAGCTTTCTAGCGGGGGCCCCGAGTGAGCAGTTCTTC.